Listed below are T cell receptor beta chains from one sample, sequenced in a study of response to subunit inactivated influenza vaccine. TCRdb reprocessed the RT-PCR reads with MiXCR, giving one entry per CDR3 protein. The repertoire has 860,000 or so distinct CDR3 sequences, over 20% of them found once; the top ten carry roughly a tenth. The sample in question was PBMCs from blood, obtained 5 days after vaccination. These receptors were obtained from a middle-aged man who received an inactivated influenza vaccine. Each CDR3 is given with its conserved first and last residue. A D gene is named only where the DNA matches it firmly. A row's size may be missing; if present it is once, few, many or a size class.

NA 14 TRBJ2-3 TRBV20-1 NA TGCAGTGCTAAGAGCGTGGGCGGCGCAGATACGCAGTATTTT CSAKSVGGADTQYF
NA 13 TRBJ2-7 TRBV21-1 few TGTGCCAGCAGTCGCTCGGCAGGTGTCGAGCAGTACTTC CASSRSAGVEQYF
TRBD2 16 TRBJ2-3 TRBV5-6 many TGTGCCAGCAGCCCCTTCCGGCGGGAGGGCACAGATACGCAGTATTTT CASSPFRREGTDTQYF
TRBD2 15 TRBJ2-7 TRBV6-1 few TGTGCCAGTGGGAGGACTAGCGGGAGTATCTACGAGCAGTACTTC CASGRTSGSIYEQYF
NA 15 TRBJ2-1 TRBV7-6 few TGTGCCAGCAGCTCCACCCCACCGGGGGACAATGAGCAGTTCTTC CASSSTPPGDNEQFF
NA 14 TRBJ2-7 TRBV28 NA TGTGCCTCCCACAGAGGGGGGAGCCCTAACGAGCAGTACTTC CASHRGGSPNEQYF
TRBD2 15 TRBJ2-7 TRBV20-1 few TGCAGTGCTTATCTTGGACTAGCGGGAGAATCCGAGCAGTACTTC CSAYLGLAGESEQYF
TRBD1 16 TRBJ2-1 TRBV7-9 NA TGTGCCAGCAGCTTATCTCCGGGACAGGTTTACAATGAGCAGTTCTTC CASSLSPGQVYNEQFF
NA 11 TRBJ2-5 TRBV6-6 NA TGTGCCACCTCAATGCAAGAGACCCAGTACTTC CATSMQETQYF
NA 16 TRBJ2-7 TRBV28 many TGTGCCAGCAGTTCAACTTATGGCGGGATACCCTACGAGCAGTACTTC CASSSTYGGIPYEQYF
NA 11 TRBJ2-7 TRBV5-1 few TGCGCCAGCACTGGTATCTACGAGCAGTACTTC CASTGIYEQYF
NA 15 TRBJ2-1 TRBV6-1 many TGTGCCAGCAGCTCCATTGGACTAACCAACAATGAGCAGTTCTTC CASSSIGLTNNEQFF
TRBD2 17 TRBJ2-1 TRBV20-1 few TGCAGTGCTAGAGTCACTAGCGGGAGGCGCTCCTACAATGAGCAGTTCTTC CSARVTSGRRSYNEQFF
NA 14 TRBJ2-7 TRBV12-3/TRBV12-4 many TGTGCCAGCAGCCCTGAGGGCTTCGGCTACGAGCAGTACTTC CASSPEGFGYEQYF
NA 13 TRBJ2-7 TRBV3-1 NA TGTGCCAGCAGCCAGAAGTTAGGGGGCGAGCAGTACTTC CASSQKLGGEQYF
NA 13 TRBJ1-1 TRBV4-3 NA TGCGCCAGCAGCCAACAACGGGGCAGGGGAGCTTTCTTT CASSQQRGRGAFF
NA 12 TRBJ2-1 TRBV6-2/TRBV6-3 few TGTGCCAGCCAGCAATCGGGAAATGAGCAGTTCTTC CASQQSGNEQFF
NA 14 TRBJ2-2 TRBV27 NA TGTGCCAGCCTCACGGGACTGGGCACCGGGGAGCTGTTTTTT CASLTGLGTGELFF
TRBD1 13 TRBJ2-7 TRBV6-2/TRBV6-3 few TGTGCCAGCACACTGACAGGGACCCACGAGCAGTACTTC CASTLTGTHEQYF
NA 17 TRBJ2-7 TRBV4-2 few TGTGCCAGCAGCCAAGTAATTGGGGGTCATGAGATCTACGAGCAGTACTTC CASSQVIGGHEIYEQYF
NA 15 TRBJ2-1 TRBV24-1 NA TGTGCCACCAGTGATGCCGGGACTTCTACCGATGAGCAGTTCTTC CATSDAGTSTDEQFF
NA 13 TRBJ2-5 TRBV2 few TGTGCCAGCAGTAAGAATAGGGGAGAGACCCAGTACTTC CASSKNRGETQYF
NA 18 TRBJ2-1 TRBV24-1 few TGTGCCACCAGTGACCGGAGTCTAGCGTCTAGCTCCTACAATGAGCAGTTCTTC CATSDRSLASSSYNEQFF
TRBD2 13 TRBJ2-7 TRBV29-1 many TGCAGCGTTGTACTAGCGGGCTCCTACGAGCAGTACTTC CSVVLAGSYEQYF
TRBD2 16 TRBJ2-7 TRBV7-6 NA TGTGCCAGCAGCTTACAGATAGCGGGGGGAACCTACGAGCAGTACTTC CASSLQIAGGTYEQYF
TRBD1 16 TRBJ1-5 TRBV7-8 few TGTGCCAGCAGCTTGCAACCGGGACAGAGCAATCAGCCCCAGCATTTT CASSLQPGQSNQPQHF
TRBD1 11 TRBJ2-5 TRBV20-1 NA TGCAGTGCTAGGACAGGGGCGACCCAGTACTTC CSARTGATQYF
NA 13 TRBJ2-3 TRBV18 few TGTGCCAGCTCACCGGGCAGGGGAGATACGCAGTATTTT CASSPGRGDTQYF
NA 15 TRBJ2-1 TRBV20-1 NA TGCAGTGCTTCTTCAGGTGGGGCGATACATAATGAGCAGTTCTTC CSASSGGAIHNEQFF
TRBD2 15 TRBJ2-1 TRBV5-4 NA TGTGCCAGCAACCCGACTAGCGGGACTACCAATGAGCAGTTCTTC CASNPTSGTTNEQFF
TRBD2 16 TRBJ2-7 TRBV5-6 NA TGTGCCAGCAGCTTGACTAGCGGCCCTCGGGGCTACGAGCAGTACTTC CASSLTSGPRGYEQYF
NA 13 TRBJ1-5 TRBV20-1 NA TGCAGCATAGTGACAGATAGCAATCAGCCCCAGCATTTT CSIVTDSNQPQHF
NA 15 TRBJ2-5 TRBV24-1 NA TGTGCCACCATAGGCCCCCTCGGGGACCAAGAGACCCAGTACTTC CATIGPLGDQETQYF
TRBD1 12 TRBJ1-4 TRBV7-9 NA TGTGCCAGCGGGGACAGGGATGAAAAACTGTTTTTT CASGDRDEKLFF
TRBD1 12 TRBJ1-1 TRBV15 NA TGTGCCACCAGCAGAGGACAGGGTGAAGCTTTCTTT CATSRGQGEAFF
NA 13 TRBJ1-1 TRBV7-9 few TGTGCCAGCAGCTACCCCACGGGGACTGAAGCTTTCTTT CASSYPTGTEAFF
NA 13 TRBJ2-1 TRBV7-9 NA TGTGCCAGCAGCTTCCGCAGGGGAGATGAGCAGTTCTTC CASSFRRGDEQFF
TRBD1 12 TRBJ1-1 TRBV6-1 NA TGTGCCAGCGGCTACAGGGGCACTGAAGCTTTCTTT CASGYRGTEAFF
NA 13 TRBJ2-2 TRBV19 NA TGTGCCAGTACAGCAGGGTACGTCGGGGAGCTGTTTTTT CASTAGYVGELFF
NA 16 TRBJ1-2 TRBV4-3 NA TGCGCCAGCAGCCAAGATGTCTGGATAGCTAACTATGGCTACACCTTC CASSQDVWIANYGYTF
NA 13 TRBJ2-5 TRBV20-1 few TGCAGTGCTAGATTAAGGCAGGAAGAGACCCAGTACTTC CSARLRQEETQYF
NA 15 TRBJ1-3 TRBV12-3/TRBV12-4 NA TGTGCCAGCGCCCGTGGGGGCGGGTCTGGAAACACCATATATTTT CASARGGGSGNTIYF
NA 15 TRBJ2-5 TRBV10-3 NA TGTGCCATCAGTGAGTCGTACGCCAGCCAAGAGACCCAGTACTTC CAISESYASQETQYF